This passage covers 25 T cell receptor beta chains from one sample sequenced in a study of T cell changes during pregnancy in multiple sclerosis. The repertoire was sequenced with immunoSEQ multiplex PCR; TCRdb's copy has only in-frame clones and lacks some. The table includes 60,000 to 70,000 clones, 91% detected once. This specimen was peripheral blood, taken after pregnancy. Source of these receptors: a female donor in good health, enrolled as a control in a pregnancy study.

This rearrangement joins TRBV5-4 to TRBJ2-1, with D perhaps TRBD2 (5 bases). Germline lookup yields CDR1 SGHNT and CDR2 YYREEE (reference sequence). With 7 bases removed from V and 8 bases from J, the gap between germline ends came to 16 bases. This CDR3 has 13 residues. The CDR3 protein is CASRRGLGDEQFF. The DNA of the CDR3 is TGTGCCAGCCGGCGCGGGCTGGGAGATGAGCAGTTCTTC.

The gene calls are TRBV7-7 and TRBJ2-5; perhaps TRBD2 as D (6 bases). This CDR3 region has 15 residues. The germline V gene encodes CDR1 SSHAT and CDR2 FNYEAQ (reference sequence). With 1 base removed from V and 2 bases from J, the gap between germline ends came to 11 bases. CDR3 residues: CASSLVAGRQETQYF. The CDR3 nucleotides read TGTGCCAGCAGCTTAGTCGCGGGGCGGCAAGAGACCCAGTACTTC. Complete variable domain (other parts from reference TRBV7-7 and TRBJ2-5): GAGVSQSPRYKVTKRGQDVTLRCDPISSHATLYWYQQALGQGPEFLTYFNYEAQPDKSGLPSDRFSAERPEGSISTLTIQRTEQRDSAMYRCASSLVAGRQETQYFGPGTRLLVL.

This chain connects TRBV18 to TRBJ1-4, with 8 bases fitting TRBD1. This CDR3 comprises 14 residues. V trimming: 5 bases; J trimming: 8 bases; junction bases outside the gene matches: 7. Germline V gene lookup returns CDR1 KGHSH and CDR2 LQKENI. This CDR3 reads CASSIGQGGEKLFF. The CDR3 DNA sequence: TGTGCCAGCTCAATAGGACAGGGAGGAGAAAAACTGTTTTTT.

CDR3 DNA sequence: TGTGCCAGCAGGGTTGGGGCAGGGGGACCCGGGGAGCTGTTTTTT. Its protein product is CASRVGAGGPGELFF. The rearrangement joins TRBV5-4 to TRBJ2-2; 7 bases are shared with TRBD1. V gave up 5 bases and J gave up 6 bases; unmatched junction bases: 10. CDR3 size: 15 residues. Germline loops: CDR1 SGHNT, CDR2 YYREEE (reference sequence).

CDR3 protein: CASSPSGSFYEQYF. CDR3 in DNA: TGTGCCAGCTCACCCTCCGGGAGCTTCTACGAGCAGTACTTC. The V and J genes are TRBV18 and TRBJ2-7, with D perhaps TRBD2 (6 bases). The CDR3 has 14 amino acids. V was shortened by 3 bases and J by 3 bases, with 12 bases between the two germline ends. Per the germline V gene, CDR1 is KGHSH and CDR2 is LQKENI. The whole variable domain, filled in from reference TRBV18 and TRBJ2-7, reads NAGVMQNPRHLVRRRGQEARLRCSPMKGHSHVYWYRQLPEEGLKFMVYLQKENIIDESGMPKERFSAEFPKEGPSILRIQQVVRGDSAAYFCASSPSGSFYEQYFGPGTRLTVT.

This chain connects TRBV7-8 to TRBJ1-2; 7 nucleotides align to TRBD1. Germline V gives CDR1 SGHVS, CDR2 FQNEAQ. V lost 5 bases, J lost 2 bases, and 5 bases stayed unmatched. This CDR3 region has 14 residues. Here the CDR3 reads CASSTDRVNYGYTF. The CDR3 coding sequence is TGTGCCAGCAGCACAGACAGGGTAAACTATGGCTACACCTTC. Drawing the rest from reference TRBV7-8 and TRBJ1-2, the complete variable domain is GAGVSQSPRYKVAKRGQDVALRCDPISGHVSLFWYQQALGQGPEFLTYFQNEAQLDKSGLPSDRFFAERPEGSVSTLKIQRTQQEDSAVYLCASSTDRVNYGYTFGSGTRLTVV.

This chain joins TRBV2 and TRBJ1-3; maybe TRBD1 (5 bases). There are 14 residues in the CDR3. Looked up from germline, CDR1 is SNHLY and CDR2 is FYNNEI. Trimming took off 3 bases at V and 5 bases at J, with 11 bases between the two ends. In DNA form, the CDR3 reads TGTGCCAGCAGTGACAGGGTTTGGAGAAACACCATATATTTT. This codes for CASSDRVWRNTIYF.

This clone was recorded only once. V usage is TRBV14 and J usage is TRBJ1-1; D remains ambiguous. V shed 3 bases and J shed 0 bases, with 11 bases lying between them. The CDR3 loop spans 15 amino acids. Germline assignment: CDR1 SGHDN and CDR2 FVKESK. CDR3 DNA: TGTGCCAGCAGCCAGGGGAGTAACTTGAACACTGAAGCTTTCTTT. Translating it yields CASSQGSNLNTEAFF.

The gene calls are TRBV11-2 and TRBJ2-7; a weak D match, TRBD2 (6 bases). The CDR3 is 16 amino acids. V was cut by 5 bases and J by 4 bases, with 21 bases left in between. Germline CDR1 and CDR2: SGHAT and FQNNGV. CDR3 sequence reads: CASSPPDRDFLYEQYF. The CDR3 region has the DNA TGTGCCAGCAGCCCCCCAGACCGGGACTTCTTATACGAGCAGTACTTC.

This chain links TRBV5-1 with TRBJ2-7; 7 bases map to TRBD2. The CDR3 extends over 16 amino acids. Germline CDR1 and CDR2: SGHRS and YFSETQ. Trimming took 0 bases from V and 0 from J; bases not matched to a gene: 6. Here the CDR3 reads CASSLAGLADSYEQYF. In DNA, the CDR3 is TGCGCCAGCAGCTTGGCCGGCCTAGCGGACTCCTACGAGCAGTACTTC.

J is TRBJ1-4 and V is TRBV5-4, with a weak D call TRBD1 (6 bases). Germline V gene sequence: CDR1 SGHNT, CDR2 YYREEE (reference sequence). This CDR3 has 15 residues. Deletions cut 0 bases from V and 5 bases from J, with 11 bases between. The DNA of the CDR3 is TGTGCCAGCAGCTTGGATGGGGGGGCCAATGAAAAACTGTTTTTT. Its translation is CASSLDGGANEKLFF.

The DNA for the CDR3 is TGTGCCTGGTCGAACGGAGACTCCTACAATGAGCAGTTCTTC. Encoded protein: CAWSNGDSYNEQFF. The chain couples TRBV30 to TRBJ2-1; D remains ambiguous. Germline lookup yields CDR1 GTSNPN and CDR2 SVGIG (reference sequence). CDR3 size: 14 residues. Trimming left V 5 bases short and J 0 bases short, with 11 bases between.

This rearrangement joins TRBV18 to TRBJ2-5; 11 nucleotides line up with TRBD1. The CDR3 totals 15 residues. Unmatched junction bases numbered 7, after V lost 5 bases and J lost 5 bases. Per germline, CDR1 KGHSH and CDR2 LQKENI. The CDR3 coding sequence is TGTGCCAGCTCAGCCGGGACAGGGGGTTTGGAGACCCAGTACTTC. This gives the protein CASSAGTGGLETQYF.

This clone was detected only once. This rearrangement joins TRBV5-3 to TRBJ1-4; unclear D gene. TRBV5-3 is marked as an open reading frame, function uncertain. The CDR3 contains 16 residues. V gave up 4 bases and J gave up 0 bases, with 13 bases separating them. The CDR3 here is CARSHLWRTTNEKLFF. The CDR3 DNA follows: TGTGCCAGAAGCCACTTGTGGAGAACAACTAATGAAAAACTGTTTTTT.

The gene calls are TRBV7-9 and TRBJ2-1; 9 bases match TRBD2. The germline gives CDR1 SEHNR, CDR2 FQNEAQ (reference sequence). V dropped 5 bases and J dropped 5; count of bases not matched to a gene: 13. The CDR3 runs 17 residues. This CDR3 reads CASSQKLETSGNNEQFF. The DNA of the CDR3 is TGTGCCAGCAGCCAGAAATTAGAGACTAGCGGAAACAATGAGCAGTTCTTC.

The CDR3 nucleotides read TGTGCCACCAGCAGAGATCTCGGTCCCTACGAGCAGTACTTC. Encoded protein: CATSRDLGPYEQYF. The chain carries TRBV15 and TRBJ2-7, with unresolved D. The CDR3 is made up of 14 amino acids. Looked up from germline, CDR1 is LNHNV and CDR2 is YYDKDF (reference sequence). V was clipped by 0 bases and J by 2 bases, with 8 bases between them.

The rearrangement uses TRBV5-5 and TRBJ1-1; 9 nucleotides line up with TRBD1. Germline V CDR1 and CDR2: SGHKS, YYEKEE (reference sequence). CDR3 size: 16 residues. The J segment lost 5 bases and the V segment lost 6 bases, leaving 14 bases of the junction unmatched. For the CDR3, the DNA is TGTGCCAGCATGAGGACAGGGGATTTTGGGACGACTGAAGCTTTCTTT. This gives the protein CASMRTGDFGTTEAFF. The variable domain in full, with the rest retrieved from reference TRBV5-5 and TRBJ1-1, is DAGVTQSPTHLIKTRGQQVTLRCSPISGHKSVSWYQQVLGQGPQFIFQYYEKEERGRGNFPDRFSARQFPNYSSELNVNALLLGDSALYLCASMRTGDFGTTEAFFGQGTRLTVV.

The chain recombines TRBV7-9 with TRBJ2-7; TRBD1 aligns across 9 bases. The J segment lost 1 base and the V segment lost 5 bases, leaving 6 bases of the junction unmatched. Per germline, CDR1 SEHNR and CDR2 FQNEAQ (reference sequence). The length of the CDR3 is 15 residues. CDR3 DNA sequence: TGTGCCAGCAGCCCCGGGACAGGGAGATCCTACGAGCAGTACTTC. Encoded protein: CASSPGTGRSYEQYF.

The V call is TRBV15, the J call TRBJ2-5; D unresolved. Germline CDR1 is LNHNV and CDR2 is YYDKDF (reference sequence). The V end lost 6 bases, the J end lost 0 bases, and 14 bases lay between the germline ends. This CDR3 is 15 amino acids long. DNA for the CDR3: TGTGCCACCAGTCTCGGTATGGGCCACCAAGAGACCCAGTACTTC. Residues: CATSLGMGHQETQYF.

The chain uses TRBV19 and TRBJ2-5; D not certain. The CDR3 is 11 residues long. The V gene's germline CDR1 is LNHDA and CDR2 SQIVND (reference sequence). Trimming shortened V by 4 bases and J by 4 bases, and 4 bases separated the two germline ends. CDR3 protein: CASSTSETQYF. Written as DNA, the CDR3 is TGTGCCAGTAGTACTTCAGAGACCCAGTACTTC.

The chain combines TRBV7-2 with TRBJ2-3, with 9 bases fitting TRBD2. The CDR3 is 16 amino acids. CDR1 is SGHTA and CDR2 is FQGNSA in the germline V gene. J was trimmed by 2 bases and V by 3 bases; bases with no gene match: 6. The CDR3: CASSFRAGGYTDTQYF. The DNA of the CDR3 is TGTGCCAGCAGCTTCCGAGCGGGGGGATACACAGATACGCAGTATTTT.

The rearrangement links TRBV7-9 to TRBJ2-7; D is uncertain. CDR1 and CDR2 (germline): SEHNR, FQNEAQ (reference sequence). Trimming removed 1 base from V and 0 bases from J, with 7 bases in between. This CDR3 has 14 amino acids. The CDR3 sequence is CASSLGYTSYEQYF. Here the CDR3 DNA reads TGTGCCAGCAGCTTAGGGTACACCTCCTACGAGCAGTACTTC.

A note on this clone: Its ends do not fully match the called genes, so a read error is possible. The genes are TRBV7-8 and TRBJ2-7; 11 nucleotides line up with TRBD2. Germline-derived CDR1 and CDR2 are SGHVS and FQNEAQ. The CDR3 covers 14 residues. The CDR3 protein is CASSLAGGPYEQYF. The CDR3 bases are TGTGCCAGCAGCCTAGCGGGGGGTCCCTACGAGCAGTACTTC. Combining the CDR3 with reference TRBV7-8 and TRBJ2-7 gives the whole variable domain GAGVSQSPRYKVAKRGQDVALRCDPISGHVSLFWYQQALGQGPEFLTYFQNEAQLDKSGLPSDRFFAERPEGSVSTLKIQRTQQEDSAVYLCASSLAGGPYEQYFGPGTRLTVT.

The rearrangement joins TRBV9 to TRBJ2-7, with a weak D call TRBD1 (6 bases). This CDR3 has 13 residues. Germline V CDR1 and CDR2: SGDLS, YYNGEE. Between the trimmed V and J ends, which lost 3 bases and 3 bases, there was a span of 10 bases. CDR3 sequence: CASSARGGYEQYF. Written as DNA, the CDR3 is TGTGCCAGCAGCGCCAGGGGTGGCTACGAGCAGTACTTC.

The table lists this clone with a count of one. The rearrangement links TRBV6-5 to TRBJ1-2, with D unclear. V gave up 7 bases and J gave up 0 bases, with 12 bases separating them. The CDR3 contains 14 residues. Germline CDR1 MNHEY, CDR2 SVGAGI. The CDR3 protein is CASTRTGSNYGYTF. The DNA of the CDR3 is TGTGCCAGCACCCGGACGGGATCTAACTATGGCTACACCTTC.